Reported below is one TCR beta chain. Its antigen is currently unknown. PBMCs were isolated at a quantity of at least 7 million per sample. The sample is drawn from a study of blood T cells in healthy people across ages. Study results and caveats: Among long-lived donors, naive CD4+ cells were more numerous and diversity higher than in aged donors.

The trim removed 4 bases at V and 3 bases at J, leaving 5 bases unmatched. CDR1 is SGHDT and CDR2 is YYEEEE in the germline V gene. CDR3 length: 17 residues. The authors ran a second PCR of about 7 to 11 cycles using a sample-barcoded 5' primer and a J-beta primer mix. A single record per CDR3 protein comes from TCRdb applying MiXCR to the 5' RACE reads. Found here are under 1,100,000 distinct CDR3 sequences, roughly a quarter of them singletons; the top ten hold around 0.75%. These data were also reused for a study on T cells of mothers and their children. From that report: Random nucleotides (2-4) and sample barcodes were added by the M1S primer used in the second PCR.

The TCR comes from a girl aged 2-10 years in good health. V and J are TRBV5-6 and TRBJ2-6; 12 bases line up with TRBD1. The source material was blood. CDR3 sequence reads: CASSPGQGASGANVLTF. The CDR3 nucleotides read TGTGCCAGCAGCCCGGGACAGGGGGCTAGTGGGGCCAACGTCCTGACTTTC.